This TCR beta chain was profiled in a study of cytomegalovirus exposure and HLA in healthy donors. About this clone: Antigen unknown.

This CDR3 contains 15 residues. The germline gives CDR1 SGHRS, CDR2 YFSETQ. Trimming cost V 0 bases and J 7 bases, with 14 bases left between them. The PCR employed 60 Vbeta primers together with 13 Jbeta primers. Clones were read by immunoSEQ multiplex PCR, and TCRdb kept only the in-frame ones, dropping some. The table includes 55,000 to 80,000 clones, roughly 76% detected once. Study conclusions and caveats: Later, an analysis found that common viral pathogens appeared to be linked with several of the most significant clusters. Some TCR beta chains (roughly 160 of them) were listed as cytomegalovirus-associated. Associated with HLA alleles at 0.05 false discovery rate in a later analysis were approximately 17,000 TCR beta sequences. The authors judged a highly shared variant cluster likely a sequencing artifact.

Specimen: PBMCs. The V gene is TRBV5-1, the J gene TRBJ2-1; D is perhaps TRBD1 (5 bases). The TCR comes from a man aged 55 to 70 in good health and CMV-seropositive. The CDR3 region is CASSLALGAGNEQFF. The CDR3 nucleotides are TGCGCCAGCAGCTTGGCATTAGGGGCTGGGAATGAGCAGTTCTTC.